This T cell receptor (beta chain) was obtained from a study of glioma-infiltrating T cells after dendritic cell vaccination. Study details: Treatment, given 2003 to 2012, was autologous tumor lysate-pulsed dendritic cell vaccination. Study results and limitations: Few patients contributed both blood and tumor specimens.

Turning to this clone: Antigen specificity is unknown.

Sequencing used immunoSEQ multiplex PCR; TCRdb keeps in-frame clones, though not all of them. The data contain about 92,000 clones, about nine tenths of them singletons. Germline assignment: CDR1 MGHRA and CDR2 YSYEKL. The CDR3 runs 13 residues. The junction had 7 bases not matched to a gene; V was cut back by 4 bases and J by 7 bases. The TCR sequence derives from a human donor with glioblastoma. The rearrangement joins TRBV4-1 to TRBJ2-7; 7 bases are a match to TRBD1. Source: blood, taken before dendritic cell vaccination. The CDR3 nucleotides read TGCGCCAGCAGCCCCTCGACAGGGCGAGAGCAGTACTTC. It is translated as CASSPSTGREQYF.